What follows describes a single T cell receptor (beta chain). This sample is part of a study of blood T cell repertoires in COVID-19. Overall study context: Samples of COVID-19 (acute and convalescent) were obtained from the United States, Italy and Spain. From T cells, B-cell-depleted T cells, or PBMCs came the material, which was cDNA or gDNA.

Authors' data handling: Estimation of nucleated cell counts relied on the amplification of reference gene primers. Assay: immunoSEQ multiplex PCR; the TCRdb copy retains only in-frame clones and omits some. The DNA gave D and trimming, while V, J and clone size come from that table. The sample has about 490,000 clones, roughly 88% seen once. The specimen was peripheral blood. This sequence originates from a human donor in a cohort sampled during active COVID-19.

The CDR3 region has the DNA TGTGCCAGCAGCCCAGTTTTGGGAGCCATATATTTT. Its translation is CASSPVLGAIYF. This chain links TRBV7-2 with TRBJ1-3, with unresolved D. The CDR3 runs 12 residues. Trimming removed 5 bases from V and 11 bases from J, with 13 bases in between. Germline V CDR1 and CDR2: SGHTA, FQGNSA.